This entry lists 17 T cell receptor beta chains sequenced from one sample in a study of T cell responses to AZD1222 COVID-19 vaccine. Profiling relied on immunoSEQ multiplex PCR, and the TCRdb table lists in-frame clones only, not all of them. Among 130,000 to 150,000 clones listed, just over 85% were seen once. The specimen was peripheral blood, collected 28 days after the second AZD1222 dose. These receptor sequences come from an adult who received the AZD1222 COVID-19 vaccine.

V and J are TRBV30 and TRBJ1-4; D gene ambiguous. Trimming shortened V by 4 bases and J by 0 bases, and 6 bases separated the two germline ends. The CDR3 runs 13 residues. Germline V CDR1 and CDR2: GTSNPN, SVGIG (reference sequence). The CDR3, as DNA: TGTGCCTGGAAATTGACAACTAATGAAAAACTGTTTTTT. This codes for CAWKLTTNEKLFF.

V usage is TRBV12-5 and J usage is TRBJ1-1; no clear D. CDR1 and CDR2 (germline): LGHNT, FRNRAP. This CDR3 spans 13 amino acids. With 5 bases removed from V and 1 base from J, the gap between germline ends came to 8 bases. The CDR3: CASGPPQNTEAFF. Written as DNA, the CDR3 is TGTGCTAGTGGTCCCCCACAGAACACTGAAGCTTTCTTT. The variable domain in full, with the rest retrieved from reference TRBV12-5 and TRBJ1-1, is DARVTQTPRHKVTEMGQEVTMRCQPILGHNTVFWYRQTMMQGLELLAYFRNRAPLDDSGMPKDRFSAEMPDATLATLKIQPSEPRDSAVYFCASGPPQNTEAFFGQGTRLTVV.

This rearrangement joins TRBV27 to TRBJ2-7; a possible D gene is TRBD2 (7 bases). Trimming shortened V by 10 bases and J by 6 bases, and 22 bases separated the two germline ends. In germline, CDR1 is MNHEY, CDR2 SMNVEV (reference sequence). This CDR3 comprises 14 residues. CDR3 region: CATKGGGMYSEQYF. As DNA, the CDR3 is TGTGCCACCAAGGGGGGGGGCATGTACTCCGAGCAGTACTTC.

V gene TRBV9 combines with J gene TRBJ2-5; the match to TRBD2 covers 8 bases. The V gene end was trimmed by 1 base and the J gene end by 1 base; junction bases not matched to a gene: 12. Germline V lookup: CDR1 SGDLS, CDR2 YYNGEE. CDR3 size: 18 residues. The CDR3 DNA is TGTGCCAGCAGCGTATCCCTCGCGGGGGGAAGTTCCCAAGAGACCCAGTACTTC. Translation gives CASSVSLAGGSSQETQYF.

Remarks on this clone: Its ends do not fully match the called genes, so a read error is possible. The chain combines TRBV9 with TRBJ1-2; D may be TRBD1 (5 bases). This CDR3 is built from 15 residues. Germline CDR1 is SGDLS and CDR2 is YYNGEE. CDR3 sequence: CASSVDHAGPTGHTF. The CDR3 DNA reads TGTGCCAGCAGCGTAGACCACGCAGGGCCGACTGGCCACACCTTC. The variable domain in full, with the rest retrieved from reference TRBV9 and TRBJ1-2, is DSGVTQTPKHLITATGQRVTLRCSPRSGDLSVYWYQQSLDQGLQFLIQYYNGEERAKGNILERFSAQQFPDLHSELNLSSLELGDSALYFCASSVDHAGPTGHTFGSGTRLTVV.

The rearrangement joins TRBV27 to TRBJ2-1; 7 bases fit TRBD1. Germline assignment: CDR1 MNHEY and CDR2 SMNVEV (reference sequence). The trim removed 4 bases at V and 3 bases at J, leaving 3 bases unmatched. There are 14 residues in the CDR3. The CDR3, as DNA: TGTGCCAGCAGTTCGGACAGGAACTACAATGAGCAGTTCTTC. Protein: CASSSDRNYNEQFF.

The V gene is TRBV30, the J gene TRBJ2-5; D is tentatively TRBD1 or TRBD2 (5 bases each). V lost 5 bases and J lost 7, with 17 bases in between. Germline lookup yields CDR1 GTSNPN and CDR2 SVGIG (reference sequence). The CDR3 contains 13 residues. The CDR3 spells CAWGAGTSRTQYF. DNA of the CDR3: TGTGCCTGGGGCGCTGGGACCTCGCGGACCCAGTACTTC.

The V gene is TRBV30, the J gene TRBJ1-1; D possibly corresponds to TRBD1 (5 bases). The CDR3 is 13 residues long. V lost 0 bases and J lost 5, with 10 bases in between. From germline, CDR1 is GTSNPN and CDR2 SVGIG (reference sequence). The CDR3 region is CAWSVPGGTEAFF. For the CDR3, the DNA is TGTGCCTGGAGTGTACCGGGGGGGACTGAAGCTTTCTTT. Based on the CDR3 plus reference TRBV30 and TRBJ1-1, the full variable domain is SQTIHQWPATLVQPVGSPLSLECTVEGTSNPNLYWYRQAAGRGLQLLFYSVGIGQISSEVPQNLSASRPQDRQFILSSKKLLLSDSGFYLCAWSVPGGTEAFFGQGTRLTVV.

This chain uses TRBV7-9 with TRBJ2-2; D is undetermined. Trimming pared 4 bases from V and 7 bases from J, leaving 16 bases between. The CDR3 runs 15 residues. CDR1 is SEHNR and CDR2 is FQNEAQ in the germline V gene (reference sequence). Written as DNA, the CDR3 is TGTGCCAGCAGCTCCCGACGGGTTTGGAGCGGGGAGCTGTTTTTT. Protein: CASSSRRVWSGELFF. Combining the CDR3 with reference TRBV7-9 and TRBJ2-2 gives the whole variable domain DTGVSQNPRHKITKRGQNVTFRCDPISEHNRLYWYRQTLGQGPEFLTYFQNEAQLEKSRLLSDRFSAERPKGSFSTLEIQRTEQGDSAMYLCASSSRRVWSGELFFGEGSRLTVL.

About this clone: The sample carries other DNA sequences with the same CDR3. The chain joins TRBV7-9 to TRBJ2-2; no firm D call. V lost 1 base and J 5 bases, leaving 2 bases between the germline ends. Germline CDR1 SEHNR, CDR2 FQNEAQ (reference sequence). The CDR3 has 12 amino acids. This CDR3 reads CASSLGTGELFF. DNA for the CDR3: TGTGCCAGCAGCTTAGGAACCGGGGAGCTGTTTTTT. The full variable domain, its missing parts supplied by reference TRBV7-9 and TRBJ2-2, is DTGVSQNPRHKITKRGQNVTFRCDPISEHNRLYWYRQTLGQGPEFLTYFQNEAQLEKSRLLSDRFSAERPKGSFSTLEIQRTEQGDSAMYLCASSLGTGELFFGEGSRLTVL.

V usage is TRBV6-5 and J usage is TRBJ2-2; 7 positions agree with TRBD1. CDR3 size: 14 residues. Germline CDR1 MNHEY, CDR2 SVGAGI. Trimming cost V 6 bases and J 1 base; bases outside gene matches: 2. The CDR3 reads CASRRTGNTGELFF. CDR3 DNA: TGTGCCAGCAGGCGGACAGGGAACACCGGGGAGCTGTTTTTT.

The rearrangement joins TRBV9 to TRBJ2-3, with 12 bases aligning to TRBD2. Germline V gene data show CDR1 as SGDLS and CDR2 as YYNGEE. This CDR3 is 16 amino acids long. Trimming took 3 bases from V and 0 from J; bases not matched to a gene: 2. The CDR3 protein is CASSASGGASTDTQYF. DNA of the CDR3: TGTGCCAGCAGCGCTAGCGGGGGGGCTAGCACAGATACGCAGTATTTT. Full variable domain (outside the CDR3, taken from reference TRBV9 and TRBJ2-3): DSGVTQTPKHLITATGQRVTLRCSPRSGDLSVYWYQQSLDQGLQFLIQYYNGEERAKGNILERFSAQQFPDLHSELNLSSLELGDSALYFCASSASGGASTDTQYFGPGTRLTVL.

J is TRBJ2-7 and V is TRBV5-1; 12 nucleotides match TRBD2. Unmatched junction bases numbered 5, after V lost 0 bases and J lost 4 bases. CDR3 length equals 16 residues. Germline lookup yields CDR1 SGHRS and CDR2 YFSETQ. In DNA form, the CDR3 reads TGCGCCAGCAGCTTGGGACTAGCGGGAGAGAGGTACGAGCAGTACTTC. Translation gives CASSLGLAGERYEQYF. Filled out from reference TRBV5-1 and TRBJ2-7, the complete variable domain reads KAGVTQTPRYLIKTRGQQVTLSCSPISGHRSVSWYQQTPGQGLQFLFEYFSETQRNKGNFPGRFSGRQFSNSRSEMNVSTLELGDSALYLCASSLGLAGERYEQYFGPGTRLTVT.

The rearrangement uses TRBV10-3 and TRBJ2-1; D is unresolved. Trimming left V 4 bases short and J 1 base short, with 11 bases between. The CDR3 runs 15 residues. CDR1 and CDR2 (germline): ENHRY, SYGVKD. CDR3 amino acids: CAISAGDLSYNEQFF. Here the CDR3 DNA reads TGTGCCATCAGTGCGGGCGATTTGTCCTACAATGAGCAGTTCTTC.

The J gene is TRBJ1-1, the V gene TRBV7-2; tentatively, D is TRBD1 (5 bases). The CDR3 totals 15 residues. Germline lookup yields CDR1 SGHTA and CDR2 FQGNSA. With 5 bases removed from V and 0 bases from J, the gap between germline ends came to 13 bases. The CDR3 is CASSHLGVLNTEAFF. In DNA form, the CDR3 reads TGTGCCAGCAGCCACTTAGGGGTCTTGAACACTGAAGCTTTCTTT.

The V and J genes are TRBV4-1 and TRBJ1-1; D is possibly TRBD1 (5 bases). Trimming removed 0 bases from V and 10 bases from J, with 12 bases in between. The CDR3 length is 13 residues. Germline assignment: CDR1 MGHRA and CDR2 YSYEKL. The CDR3 nucleotides are TGCGCCAGCAGCCAAGATCAGGACGGGGCAGCTTTCTTT. Protein: CASSQDQDGAAFF.

V and J are TRBV11-3 and TRBJ2-2; D is possibly TRBD2 (6 bases). Germline V CDR1 and CDR2: SGHNT, YENEEA. V gave up 5 bases and J gave up 1 base, with 11 bases separating them. CDR3 length: 15 residues. CDR3 DNA sequence: TGTGCCAGCAGCCGGAGGGGAGAGAACACCGGGGAGCTGTTTTTT. Translation gives CASSRRGENTGELFF. Variable domain in full (rest from reference TRBV11-3 and TRBJ2-2): EAGVVQSPRYKIIEKKQPVAFWCNPISGHNTLYWYLQNLGQGPELLIRYENEEAVDDSQLPKDRFSAERLKGVDSTLKIQPAELGDSAVYLCASSRRGENTGELFFGEGSRLTVL.